The 13 T cell receptor beta chains reported below all come from one sample, sequenced in a study of T cells in Graves' hyperthyroidism and ophthalmopathy (dated by TCRdb to the late 2010s). The library was prepared using multiplex PCR. Reads for this sample came from an Illumina HiSeq 2000. Amplification of TCR beta CDR3 regions was carried out from RNA transcripts. A first-round RT-PCR of the TCR CDR3 used the HTBI primer set with the Qiagen OneStep RT-PCR kit. The public reads were reprocessed in TCRdb via fastp at Q25 and MiXCR, keeping in-frame beta chains. Each record represents a unique CDR3 protein, reported with the most common genes and DNA among its rows. The sample table contains 250,000 to 300,000 distinct CDR3 sequences; only one count was recorded for approximately 14% of them. The ten largest account for around 31% of the sample. Input material: blood. These receptors came from a woman aged 45-59 years with Graves' hyperthyroidism that later progressed to Graves' ophthalmopathy.

Turning to this clonotype: A single base separates this from a much larger clone, so it may be a read error. The rearrangement joins TRBV5-4 to TRBJ2-3, with 10 bases lining up with TRBD2. The germline gives CDR1 SGHNT, CDR2 YYREEE (reference sequence). The CDR3 length is 15 residues. The CDR3 DNA reads as TGTGCCAGCAGCTCTTCTAGCGGGAGAGAGGGTACGCTGTATTTT. It translates to CASSSSSGREGTLYF.

The sample holds many counts of this clonotype. The J gene is TRBJ2-2, the V gene TRBV7-9; the D gene could be TRBD1 or TRBD2 (5 bases each). Germline CDR1 SEHNR, CDR2 FQNEAQ (reference sequence). V was trimmed by 2 bases and J by 3 bases, leaving 13 bases between them. This CDR3 contains 16 residues. CDR3 residues: CASSLYGGSDTGELFF. Written as DNA, the CDR3 is TGTGCCAGCAGCTTATATGGGGGTTCCGACACCGGGGAGCTGTTTTTT.

This clonotype was seen only a few times. V usage is TRBV10-3 and J usage is TRBJ1-2, with D maybe TRBD1 (6 bases). The CDR3 length is 14 residues. Trimming took 4 bases from V and 1 from J, leaving 10 bases between them. Germline V gene data show CDR1 as ENHRY and CDR2 as SYGVKD. CDR3 coding DNA: TGTGCCATCAGTGTCGACAGGCTTAACTATGGCTACACCTTC. It translates to CAISVDRLNYGYTF.

At least ten counts were recorded for this clonotype. V is TRBV28 and J is TRBJ2-5; 9 bases line up with TRBD1. J gave up 12 bases and V 6 bases, and 17 bases lay outside the gene matches. In germline, CDR1 is MDHEN, CDR2 SYDVKM. This CDR3 is built from 15 residues. The CDR3 spells CASSTRWDREGSEYF. In DNA form, the CDR3 reads TGTGCCAGCAGCACGAGATGGGACAGGGAGGGTTCGGAGTACTTC. The entire variable domain, with the rest obtained from reference TRBV28 and TRBJ2-5, is as follows: DVKVTQSSRYLVKRTGEKVFLECVQDMDHENMFWYRQDPGLGLRLIYFSYDVKMKEKGDIPEGYSVSREKKERFSLILESASTNQTSMYLCASSTRWDREGSEYFGPGTRLLVL.

The V and J genes are TRBV14 and TRBJ2-1, with 14 positions matching TRBD2. The length of the CDR3 is 16 residues. J gave up 6 bases and V 4 bases, and 5 bases lay outside the gene matches. Germline CDR1 and CDR2: SGHDN and FVKESK. CDR3 in amino acids: CASSRGGLAGVNEQFF. As DNA, the CDR3 is TGTGCCAGCAGCCGGGGGGGACTAGCGGGAGTCAATGAGCAGTTCTTC.

This clonotype has ten or more counts. The chain carries TRBV7-8 and TRBJ1-4, with D maybe TRBD1 (6 bases). Per the germline V gene, CDR1 is SGHVS and CDR2 is FQNEAQ. The CDR3 contains 15 residues. The V end was cut by 2 bases, the J end by 3 bases, with 10 bases between. CDR3 region: CASSLYRASNEKLFF. For the CDR3, the DNA is TGTGCCAGCAGCTTATACAGGGCCTCTAATGAAAAACTGTTTTTT. Supplemented by reference TRBV7-8 and TRBJ1-4, the full variable domain reads GAGVSQSPRYKVAKRGQDVALRCDPISGHVSLFWYQQALGQGPEFLTYFQNEAQLDKSGLPSDRFFAERPEGSVSTLKIQRTQQEDSAVYLCASSLYRASNEKLFFGSGTQLSVL.

A word on this clonotype: This may arise from a read error, as a much more abundant clone is one base away. This chain connects TRBV7-2 to TRBJ2-1, with D unresolved. V was cut by 8 bases and J by 6 bases, with 17 bases left in between. Per the germline V gene, CDR1 is SGHTA and CDR2 is FQGNSA. There are 14 residues in the CDR3. The CDR3 is CASGSVVGGNEQFF. The DNA of the CDR3 is TGTGCCAGCGGCTCGGTGGTAGGCGGCAATGAGCAGTTCTTC.

In this sample, this clonotype turned up many times. This chain uses TRBV6-1 with TRBJ1-1; D may be TRBD1 (5 bases). V lost 1 base, J lost 1 base, and 22 bases lay in between. This CDR3 contains 19 residues. Germline lookup yields CDR1 MNHNS and CDR2 SASEGT. CDR3 bases: TGTGCCAGCAGTGAAGGGGCGGGCAGGGCCCTAAACCCGAACACTGAAGCTTTCTTT. It codes for CASSEGAGRALNPNTEAFF.

In this sample, this clonotype turned up a few times. The CDR3 is CAWSVNRADTQYF. CDR3 DNA: TGTGCCTGGAGTGTAAACAGGGCAGATACGCAGTATTTT. The chain couples TRBV30 to TRBJ2-3; D may be TRBD1 (6 bases). Trimming stripped 0 bases from V and 4 bases from J, with 8 bases between. The CDR3 sequence is 13 residues long. Germline values: CDR1 GTSNPN, CDR2 SVGIG (reference sequence).

This clonotype was found many times. The chain joins TRBV7-2 to TRBJ1-2; no clear D gene. This CDR3 comprises 14 residues. V was trimmed by 5 bases and J by 4 bases, leaving 14 bases between them. The germline V gene has CDR1 SGHTA and CDR2 FQGNSA. Here the CDR3 DNA reads TGTGCCAGCAGCCCGGCGCGAGGCCGCTATGGCTACACCTTC. Translated, it gives CASSPARGRYGYTF.

In this sample, this clonotype turned up many times. The rearrangement links TRBV29-1 to TRBJ2-3; 9 bases fit TRBD1. CDR1 and CDR2 from the germline V gene are SQVTM and ANQGSEA. This CDR3 region has 13 residues. V dropped 6 bases and J dropped 2; count of bases not matched to a gene: 3. The DNA for the CDR3 is TGCAGCGTCGGACAGGGGAACACAGATACGCAGTATTTT. Encoded protein: CSVGQGNTDTQYF.

This clonotype occurred many times. The chain has TRBV20-1 and TRBJ1-1; 9 bases fit TRBD1. This CDR3 region has 14 residues. The V and J ends lost 4 bases and 1 base, in that order; junction bases with no gene match: 4. The germline V gene encodes CDR1 DFQATT and CDR2 SNEGSKA (reference sequence). CDR3 amino acids: CSAIGDRANTEAFF. CDR3 bases: TGCAGTGCTATTGGGGACAGGGCGAACACTGAAGCTTTCTTT.

This clonotype appeared many times. The chain recombines TRBV18 with TRBJ2-1; TRBD1 might be the D (6 bases). Germline-derived CDR1 and CDR2 are KGHSH and LQKENI. Trimming took off 3 bases at V and 10 bases at J, with 16 bases between the two ends. The CDR3 is made up of 14 amino acids. CDR3 sequence (DNA): TGTGCCAGCTCACCTCTTAGACAGGCCCACGAGCAGTTCTTC. Amino acids: CASSPLRQAHEQFF.